This paragraph covers one T cell receptor beta chain sequence. Its cognate antigen is unknown. This sample was taken from a study of neoadjuvant nivolumab and ipilimumab in lung cancer. Trimming stripped 3 bases from V and 4 bases from J, with 10 bases between. Germline V gene sequence: CDR1 KGHSH, CDR2 LQKENI. This CDR3 region has 14 residues. General study findings and limits: Only a small number of samples underwent TCR sequencing. Resected tumors had greater TCR richness and clonality than uninvolved lung.

Assay: immunoSEQ multiplex PCR; the TCRdb copy retains only in-frame clones and omits some. The sample lists some 31,000 clones, 92% occurring once. The receptor's source is an adult with non-small cell lung cancer. The chain recombines TRBV18 with TRBJ1-5; a weak D match, TRBD1 (6 bases). The sequenced sample was peripheral blood, obtained after neoadjuvant nivolumab, alone or with ipilimumab, at or shortly before surgery. The CDR3 here is CASSPGTPNQPQHF. As DNA, the CDR3 is TGTGCCAGCTCACCCGGGACACCTAATCAGCCCCAGCATTTT.